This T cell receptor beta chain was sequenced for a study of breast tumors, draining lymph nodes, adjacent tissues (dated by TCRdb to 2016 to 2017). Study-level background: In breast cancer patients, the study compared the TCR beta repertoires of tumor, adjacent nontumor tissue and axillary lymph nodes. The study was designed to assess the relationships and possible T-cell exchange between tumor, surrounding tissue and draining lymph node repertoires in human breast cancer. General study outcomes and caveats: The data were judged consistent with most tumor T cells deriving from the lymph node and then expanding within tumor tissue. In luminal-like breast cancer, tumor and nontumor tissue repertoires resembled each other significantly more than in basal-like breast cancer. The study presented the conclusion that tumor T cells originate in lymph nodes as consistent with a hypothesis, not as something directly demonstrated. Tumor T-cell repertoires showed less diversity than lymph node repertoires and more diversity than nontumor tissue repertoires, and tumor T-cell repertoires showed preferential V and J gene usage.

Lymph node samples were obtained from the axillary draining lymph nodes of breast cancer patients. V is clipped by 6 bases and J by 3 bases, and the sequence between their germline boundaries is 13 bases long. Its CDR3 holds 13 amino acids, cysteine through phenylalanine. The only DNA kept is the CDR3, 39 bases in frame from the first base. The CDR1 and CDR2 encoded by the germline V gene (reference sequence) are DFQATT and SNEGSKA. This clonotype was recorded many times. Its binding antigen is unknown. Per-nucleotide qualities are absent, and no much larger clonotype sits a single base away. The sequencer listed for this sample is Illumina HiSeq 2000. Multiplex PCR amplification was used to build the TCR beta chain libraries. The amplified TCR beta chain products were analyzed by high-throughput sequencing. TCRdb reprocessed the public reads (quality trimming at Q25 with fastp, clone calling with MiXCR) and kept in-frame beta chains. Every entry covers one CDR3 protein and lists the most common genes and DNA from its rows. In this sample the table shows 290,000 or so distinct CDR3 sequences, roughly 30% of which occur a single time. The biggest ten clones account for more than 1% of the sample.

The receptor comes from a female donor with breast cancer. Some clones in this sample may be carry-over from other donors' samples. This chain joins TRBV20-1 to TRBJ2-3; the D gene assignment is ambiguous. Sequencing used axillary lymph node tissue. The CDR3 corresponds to CSAQYRDTDTQYF. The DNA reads TGCAGTGCCCAATACAGAGATACAGATACGCAGTATTTT.